One and the same sample provided the 21 T cell receptor beta chains below, sequenced in a study of T cell changes during pregnancy in multiple sclerosis. Clones were read by immunoSEQ multiplex PCR, and TCRdb kept only the in-frame ones, dropping some. The table shows about 45,000 clones, with approximately 90% occurring only once. Sample: peripheral blood, taken in the first trimester of pregnancy. The receptors here all came from a female donor with multiple sclerosis, enrolled in a pregnancy study.

The CDR3 nucleotides read TGTGCCAGCAGCCCTCCCGGGACAGTCCAAGAGACCCAGTACTTC. It yields the protein CASSPPGTVQETQYF. The chain employs TRBV7-9 and TRBJ2-5; 7 bases are shared with TRBD1. With 5 bases clipped from V and 1 base from J, the junction kept 7 bases outside the gene matches. The CDR3 extends over 15 amino acids. CDR1 SEHNR and CDR2 FQNEAQ come from the germline V gene (reference sequence).

This chain connects TRBV15 to TRBJ1-4, with TRBD1 as a possible D gene (5 bases). Trimming pared 0 bases from V and 7 bases from J, leaving 15 bases between. The CDR3 extends over 16 amino acids. In germline, CDR1 is LNHNV, CDR2 YYDKDF (reference sequence). CDR3 residues: CATSREGFRVGEKLFF. For the CDR3, the DNA is TGTGCCACCAGCAGAGAAGGTTTCAGGGTCGGTGAAAAACTGTTTTTT.

The chain combines TRBV5-1 with TRBJ2-5; possible D gene TRBD2, 5 bases. The germline V and J ends were trimmed by 3 bases and 4 bases, with 13 bases remaining between them. Germline loops: CDR1 SGHRS, CDR2 YFSETQ. The CDR3 contains 14 residues. CDR3 bases: TGCGCCAGCAGCTCCTCGGGAAGGGCAGAGACCCAGTACTTC. It specifies CASSSSGRAETQYF.

The chain uses TRBV19 and TRBJ1-4; no firm D call. Germline lookup yields CDR1 LNHDA and CDR2 SQIVND (reference sequence). The germline V and J ends were trimmed by 3 bases and 7 bases, with 9 bases remaining between them. The CDR3 extends over 13 amino acids. The CDR3 DNA sequence: TGTGCCAGTAGTATCGGGAACCGTGAAAAACTGTTTTTT. The encoded protein is CASSIGNREKLFF.

The CDR3 coding sequence is TGTGCCAGCAGCTTAGGGCCCATCTCTGGAAACACCATATATTTT. Its protein is CASSLGPISGNTIYF. V is TRBV7-2 and J is TRBJ1-3; no definite D call. The CDR3 consists of 15 residues. Trimming cost V 1 base and J 0 bases, with 7 bases left between them. CDR1 SGHTA and CDR2 FQGNSA come from the germline V gene.

This clone was detected ten times or more. The chain uses TRBV7-2 and TRBJ1-6; 7 nucleotides align to TRBD1. This CDR3 contains 14 residues. J gave up 5 bases and V 5 bases, and 3 bases lay outside the gene matches. Germline V gene lookup returns CDR1 SGHTA and CDR2 FQGNSA. The CDR3 DNA is TGTGCCAGCAGCCAGGGACAGCATAATTCACCCCTCCACTTT. Protein product: CASSQGQHNSPLHF.

The chain joins TRBV5-5 to TRBJ2-1; 15 bases agree with TRBD2. Per the germline V gene, CDR1 is SGHKS and CDR2 is YYEKEE (reference sequence). V shed 4 bases, J shed 7 bases, and the junction held 9 bases outside the gene matches. This CDR3 has 17 residues. CDR3 residues: CASSPPGLAGGRNEQFF. In DNA, the CDR3 is TGTGCCAGCAGCCCCCCGGGACTAGCGGGGGGTAGGAATGAGCAGTTCTTC.

This chain connects TRBV5-1 to TRBJ2-3; TRBD1 matches 7 bases. The V segment lost 2 bases and the J segment 6 bases; nucleotides outside the gene matches: 6. This CDR3 comprises 14 residues. The germline V gene encodes CDR1 SGHRS and CDR2 YFSETQ. In DNA form, the CDR3 reads TGCGCCAGCAGCTTACAGGGGCCGTTTGATACGCAGTATTTT. As protein: CASSLQGPFDTQYF.

The rearrangement joins TRBV6-4 to TRBJ2-1; 8 bases map to TRBD2. Germline V gene lookup returns CDR1 MRHNA and CDR2 SNTAGT. The CDR3 contains 15 residues. With V trimmed by 5 bases and J by 8 bases, 11 bases remained unmatched. The CDR3 DNA reads TGTGCCAGCAGTCGAGCTCCGGGACTAGGCTATGAGCAGTTCTTC. Translation: CASSRAPGLGYEQFF.

The rearrangement links TRBV18 to TRBJ1-4; D ambiguous. V was pared by 2 bases and J by 0 bases, with 10 bases between. Germline-derived CDR1 and CDR2 are KGHSH and LQKENI. CDR3 length: 16 residues. CDR3 DNA: TGTGCCAGCTCACCAAGAATCTTAGCAACTAATGAAAAACTGTTTTTT. It translates to CASSPRILATNEKLFF.

This chain connects TRBV6-4 to TRBJ1-6; TRBD1 might be the D (6 bases). CDR1 and CDR2 from the germline V gene are MRHNA and SNTAGT. The ends were cut back, 6 bases at V and 9 bases at J, with 15 bases in the middle. This CDR3 has 14 amino acids. Written as DNA, the CDR3 is TGTGCCAGCAGCCTTACAGGGTCTGGTTCACCCCTCCACTTT. Translation gives CASSLTGSGSPLHF.

The chain has TRBV30 and TRBJ1-1; 9 positions agree with TRBD1. The V gene's germline CDR1 is GTSNPN and CDR2 SVGIG (reference sequence). The CDR3 extends over 13 amino acids. Losses at the gene ends were 5 bases for V and 6 bases for J; bases not matched to a gene: 7. CDR3 protein: CAWPGQGLAEAFF. Here the CDR3 DNA reads TGTGCCTGGCCGGGACAGGGTTTGGCTGAAGCTTTCTTT. Filled out from reference TRBV30 and TRBJ1-1, the complete variable domain reads SQTIHQWPATLVQPVGSPLSLECTVEGTSNPNLYWYRQAAGRGLQLLFYSVGIGQISSEVPQNLSASRPQDRQFILSSKKLLLSDSGFYLCAWPGQGLAEAFFGQGTRLTVV.

This chain connects TRBV11-2 to TRBJ2-1; 7 nucleotides agree with TRBD2. The V gene end was trimmed by 2 bases and the J gene end by 13 bases; junction bases not matched to a gene: 5. The CDR3 loop spans 12 amino acids. Germline V gene data show CDR1 as SGHAT and CDR2 as FQNNGV. DNA for the CDR3: TGTGCCAGCAGCTTATACGTGGGACTACAGTTCTTC. Amino acids: CASSLYVGLQFF.

V and J are TRBV19 and TRBJ1-5; D ambiguous. The CDR3 totals 14 residues. Trimming left V 3 bases short and J 2 bases short, with 8 bases between. Germline V gives CDR1 LNHDA, CDR2 SQIVND (reference sequence). The CDR3 DNA reads as TGTGCCAGTAGTATTCGTTCCCGCAATCAGCCCCAGCATTTT. It specifies CASSIRSRNQPQHF.

The chain carries TRBV4-1 and TRBJ2-2; D gene uncertain. Deletions cut 4 bases from V and 6 bases from J, with 12 bases between. Germline CDR1 is MGHRA and CDR2 is YSYEKL. The CDR3 runs 14 residues. The CDR3, as DNA: TGCGCCAGCAGCCCCTTTGATGGAGCCGGGGAGCTGTTTTTT. Amino acid sequence: CASSPFDGAGELFF.

The chain links TRBV28 to TRBJ2-3, with TRBD1 identical over 8 bases. The CDR3 runs 16 residues. Germline CDR1 and CDR2: MDHEN and SYDVKM. V lost 3 bases to trimming and J lost 7 bases; unmatched junction nucleotides: 12. The CDR3 DNA is TGTGCCAGCAGTTTCCCAGGACAGGGTCGAGGGAATACGCAGTATTTT. Its translation is CASSFPGQGRGNTQYF.

This chain connects TRBV30 to TRBJ1-6; possibly TRBD1 for D (6 bases). V lost 5 bases and J 6 bases, leaving 11 bases between the germline ends. The CDR3 is 13 residues long. Per the germline V gene, CDR1 is GTSNPN and CDR2 is SVGIG (reference sequence). The CDR3 reads CAWDWGLNSPLHF. CDR3 DNA: TGTGCCTGGGACTGGGGGCTTAATTCACCCCTCCACTTT. Complete variable domain (other parts from reference TRBV30 and TRBJ1-6): SQTIHQWPATLVQPVGSPLSLECTVEGTSNPNLYWYRQAAGRGLQLLFYSVGIGQISSEVPQNLSASRPQDRQFILSSKKLLLSDSGFYLCAWDWGLNSPLHFGNGTRLTVT.

The chain has TRBV27 and TRBJ2-7; 7 bases line up with TRBD1. Per germline, CDR1 MNHEY and CDR2 SMNVEV (reference sequence). CDR3 size: 14 residues. V shed 6 bases, J shed 6 bases, and the junction held 11 bases outside the gene matches. Here the CDR3 reads CASSPGTDLIEQYF. DNA of the CDR3: TGTGCCAGCAGCCCCGGGACAGATTTAATCGAGCAGTACTTC.

The chain uses TRBV11-2 and TRBJ1-1, with unresolved D. This CDR3 comprises 12 residues. Germline-derived CDR1 and CDR2 are SGHAT and FQNNGV. V gave up 5 bases and J gave up 7 bases, with 11 bases separating them. The CDR3 loop is CASSPLRNEAFF. Here the CDR3 DNA reads TGTGCCAGCAGCCCCCTGAGGAATGAAGCTTTCTTT.

This chain's CDR3 is CASSLRRQGDNQPQHF. The CDR3 DNA follows: TGTGCCAGCAGCTTGAGGAGACAGGGGGACAATCAGCCCCAGCATTTT. This rearrangement joins TRBV5-8 to TRBJ1-5, with TRBD1 matching over 9 bases. Germline V gene sequence: CDR1 SGHTS, CDR2 YDEGEE. The CDR3 runs to 16 residues. V lost 1 base, J lost 3 bases, and 5 bases stayed unmatched.

The V and J genes are TRBV5-6 and TRBJ2-7; 9 bases map to TRBD2. This CDR3 comprises 13 residues. CDR1 is SGHDT and CDR2 is YYEEEE in the germline V gene. V lost 4 bases to trimming and J lost 3 bases; unmatched junction nucleotides: 2. The CDR3: CASSVLAGYEQYF. As DNA, the CDR3 is TGTGCCAGCAGCGTACTAGCGGGCTACGAGCAGTACTTC.